This TCR beta chain was sequenced during a study of T-cell reconstitution after alpha-beta-depleted transplantation in children. The CDR3 consists of 13 residues. V was clipped by 6 bases and J by 2 bases, with 11 bases between them. Germline-derived CDR1 and CDR2 are SNHLY and FYNNEI. This clonotype appeared a few times. Unique molecular identifiers were built into the TCRbeta library. TCRdb independently ran MiXCR on the PCR reads; one entry per CDR3 protein. The data hold about 980,000 distinct CDR3 sequences, with about 26% observed a single time. The chain uses TRBV2 and TRBJ2-7, with D hard to call. The sequenced sample was PBMCs, mostly from graft donor cells, obtained 360 days after TCRalphabeta/CD19-depleted stem cell transplant. This sequence originates from a boy under three years old who had a stem cell transplant for SCID, so the T cells may come from the graft donor. This CDR3 is CASRGPWAYEQYF. In DNA form, the CDR3 reads TGTGCCAGCAGGGGCCCCTGGGCCTACGAGCAGTACTTC.